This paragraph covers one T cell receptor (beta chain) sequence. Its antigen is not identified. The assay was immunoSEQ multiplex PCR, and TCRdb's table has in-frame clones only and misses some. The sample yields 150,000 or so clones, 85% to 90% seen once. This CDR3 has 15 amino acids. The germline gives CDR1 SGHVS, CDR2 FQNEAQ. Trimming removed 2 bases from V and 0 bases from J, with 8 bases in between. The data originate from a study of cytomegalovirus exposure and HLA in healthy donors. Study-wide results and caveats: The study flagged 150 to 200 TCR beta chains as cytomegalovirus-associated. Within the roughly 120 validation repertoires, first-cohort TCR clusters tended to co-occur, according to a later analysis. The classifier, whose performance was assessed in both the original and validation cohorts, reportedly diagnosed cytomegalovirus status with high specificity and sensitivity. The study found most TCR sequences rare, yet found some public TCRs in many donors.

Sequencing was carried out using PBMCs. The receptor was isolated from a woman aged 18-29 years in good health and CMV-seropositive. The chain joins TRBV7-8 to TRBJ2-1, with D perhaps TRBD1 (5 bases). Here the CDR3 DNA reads TGTGCCAGCAGCTTAAATCAGGGCTCCTACAATGAGCAGTTCTTC. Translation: CASSLNQGSYNEQFF.